This TCR beta chain comes out of a study of T cells in Graves' hyperthyroidism and ophthalmopathy. General observations from the study: The model predicted ophthalmopathy a median approximately 6.3 months before onset.

Template material for amplifying TCR beta CDR3 regions consisted of RNA transcripts. TCR CDR3 regions were first amplified by RT-PCR with HTBI primers. TCRdb processed the multiplex PCR reads anew with MiXCR; each CDR3 protein has one entry. Counted here are just over 550,000 distinct CDR3 sequences, roughly 46% occurring once; the ten biggest clones make up 8.2%. As concerns this clonotype: Its antigen is as yet unknown. At one end, the junction sequence differs from germline, possibly due to a read error.

Graves' hyperthyroidism showing no ophthalmopathy progression within 18 months was considered stable. Aged 18 to 65, the patients had hyperthyroidism that was newly diagnosed and had lasted under 2 months. The source of this sequence is a woman aged 18-29 years with Graves' hyperthyroidism. Input material: peripheral blood or thyroid tissue (not recorded which).

The CDR3 nucleotides read TGTGCCAGCAGCGTAGCTATGGCAGGGAACACCGGGGAGCTGTCTTGG. This translates into CASSVAMAGNTGELSW. The chain recombines TRBV6-1 with TRBJ2-2; D may correspond to TRBD1 or TRBD2 (5 bases each). CDR3 length: 16 amino acids. In germline, CDR1 is MNHNS, CDR2 SASEGT.